These T cell receptor beta chains were read from a single sample in a study of T cell changes during pregnancy in multiple sclerosis. Clones were read by immunoSEQ multiplex PCR, and TCRdb kept only the in-frame ones, dropping some. The top ten clones hold roughly 8.1% of a sample with approximately 43,000 clones, approximately 94% of them seen once. The sequenced sample was CD8+ T cells from peripheral blood mononuclear cells, obtained in the third trimester of pregnancy. The receptors shown here come from a female donor with multiple sclerosis, enrolled in a pregnancy study. CDR3s include the opening cysteine and the closing phenylalanine or tryptophan. D genes are given only for firm matches. Clone size is shown for a subset of rows, as once, few, many or a class of expanded clone.

j_gene: TRBJ2-1; abundance: .; d_gene: .; v_gene: TRBV11-2; CDR3aa: CASSLGVNEQFF; CDR3nt: TGTGCCAGCAGCTTAGGAGTCAATGAGCAGTTCTTC
j_gene: TRBJ2-1; abundance: .; d_gene: .; v_gene: TRBV19; CDR3aa: CASNPSQTLHYNEQFF; CDR3nt: TGTGCCAGCAACCCCTCCCAGACTTTACACTACAATGAGCAGTTCTTC
j_gene: TRBJ2-7; abundance: .; d_gene: .; v_gene: TRBV5-6; CDR3aa: CASSLLVREQYF; CDR3nt: TGTGCCAGCAGCTTGTTAGTGAGGGAGCAGTACTTC
j_gene: TRBJ2-7; abundance: once; d_gene: .; v_gene: TRBV6-1; CDR3aa: CASSERGGGYDPGYEQYF; CDR3nt: TGTGCCAGCAGCGAAAGGGGGGGCGGGTACGATCCGGGTTACGAGCAGTACTTC
j_gene: TRBJ2-1; abundance: .; d_gene: .; v_gene: TRBV4-2; CDR3aa: CASSQEEGSSYNEQFF; CDR3nt: TGTGCCAGCAGCCAAGAAGAGGGTAGCTCCTACAATGAGCAGTTCTTC
j_gene: TRBJ1-3; abundance: .; d_gene: .; v_gene: TRBV7-2; CDR3aa: CASSLGSSGNTIYF; CDR3nt: TGTGCCAGCAGCTTAGGCAGTTCTGGAAACACCATATATTTT
j_gene: TRBJ2-7; abundance: .; d_gene: TRBD1; v_gene: TRBV6-1; CDR3aa: CASSEGGTDTYEQYF; CDR3nt: TGTGCCAGCAGTGAAGGGGGGACAGACACCTACGAGCAGTACTTC
j_gene: TRBJ2-7; abundance: .; d_gene: TRBD1; v_gene: TRBV5-1; CDR3aa: CASSPGTGINEQYF; CDR3nt: TGCGCCAGCAGCCCCGGGACAGGGATAAACGAGCAGTACTTC
j_gene: TRBJ2-7; abundance: .; d_gene: TRBD1; v_gene: TRBV27; CDR3aa: CASSLTGGLYEQYF; CDR3nt: TGTGCCAGCAGTTTGACAGGGGGTCTCTACGAGCAGTACTTC
j_gene: TRBJ1-5; abundance: .; d_gene: .; v_gene: TRBV5-5; CDR3aa: CASSLSQGDNQPQHF; CDR3nt: TGTGCCAGCAGCTTGAGTCAGGGCGACAATCAGCCCCAGCATTTT
j_gene: TRBJ2-7; abundance: .; d_gene: .; v_gene: TRBV15; CDR3aa: CATSRDIASSSYEQYF; CDR3nt: TGTGCCACCAGCAGAGATATAGCCTCTAGCTCCTACGAGCAGTACTTC
j_gene: TRBJ2-7; abundance: .; d_gene: TRBD1; v_gene: TRBV14; CDR3aa: CASSTRTGESYEQYF; CDR3nt: TGTGCCAGCAGCACTCGGACAGGGGAGTCCTACGAGCAGTACTTC
j_gene: TRBJ1-5; abundance: .; d_gene: .; v_gene: TRBV5-4; CDR3aa: CASSLDPGQPQHF; CDR3nt: TGTGCCAGCAGCTTGGATCCGGGTCAGCCCCAGCATTTT
j_gene: TRBJ2-1; abundance: once; d_gene: .; v_gene: TRBV5-1; CDR3aa: CASSLSSAIYNEQFF; CDR3nt: TGCGCCAGCAGCTTGTCTAGCGCAATCTACAATGAGCAGTTCTTC
j_gene: TRBJ2-5; abundance: .; d_gene: TRBD2; v_gene: TRBV28; CDR3aa: CASSLVPGLGGETQYF; CDR3nt: TGTGCCAGCAGCCTTGTACCGGGACTAGGGGGGGAGACCCAGTACTTC
j_gene: TRBJ1-5; abundance: .; d_gene: TRBD1; v_gene: TRBV6-1; CDR3aa: CASNDRDNQPQHF; CDR3nt: TGTGCCAGCAACGACAGGGACAATCAGCCCCAGCATTTT
j_gene: TRBJ2-7; abundance: many; d_gene: TRBD2; v_gene: TRBV28; CDR3aa: CASSPPAGGIYEQYF; CDR3nt: TGTGCCAGCAGTCCTCCGGCGGGAGGGATCTACGAGCAGTACTTC
j_gene: TRBJ2-2; abundance: .; d_gene: TRBD1; v_gene: TRBV6-4; CDR3aa: CASSDSAGTGTGELFF; CDR3nt: TGTGCCAGCAGTGACTCAGCCGGGACAGGTACCGGGGAGCTGTTTTTT
j_gene: TRBJ2-3; abundance: .; d_gene: .; v_gene: TRBV27; CDR3aa: CASSLFYGEDTQYF; CDR3nt: TGTGCCAGCAGTTTATTTTACGGGGAAGATACGCAGTATTTT
j_gene: TRBJ2-7; abundance: .; d_gene: .; v_gene: TRBV6-5; CDR3aa: CASSTPLTNEQYF; CDR3nt: TGTGCCAGCAGCACCCCTTTGACAAACGAGCAGTACTTC
j_gene: TRBJ1-5; abundance: .; d_gene: TRBD1; v_gene: TRBV7-8; CDR3aa: CASSFFRGPADQPQHF; CDR3nt: TGTGCCAGCAGCTTTTTCAGGGGGCCGGCGGATCAGCCCCAGCATTTT
j_gene: TRBJ2-3; abundance: .; d_gene: .; v_gene: TRBV9; CDR3aa: CASSVAQTSTDTQYF; CDR3nt: TGTGCCAGCAGCGTAGCCCAGACTAGCACAGATACGCAGTATTTT
j_gene: TRBJ1-4; abundance: .; d_gene: .; v_gene: TRBV7-9; CDR3aa: CASTGENEKLFF; CDR3nt: TGTGCCAGCACTGGGGAGAATGAAAAACTGTTTTTT